These T cell receptor beta chains were read from a single sample in a study of a mutant IDH1 vaccine in newly diagnosed glioma. Their specific antigens are unknown. Using immunoSEQ multiplex PCR, the repertoire was profiled, and TCRdb retains in-frame clones only, with some absent. This sample carries around 56,000 clones, roughly 82% of them seen once, and the ten largest clones take 3% to 3.5%. Sequenced here: PBMCs, sampled from a glioma patient whose treatment included an IDH1 peptide vaccine. The receptors were gathered from a woman aged 18 to 35 with glioma. Some clones in this sample may be carry-over from other donors' samples. CDR3s leave out the opening cysteine and the closing phenylalanine or tryptophan. The D gene is left open where the match is weak.

length	V	J	D	CDR3
12	TRBV19	TRBJ1-2	-	ASSTTLTNYGYT
13	TRBV11-2	TRBJ2-7	TRBD1	ASSLVGDSSYEQY
16	TRBV2	TRBJ1-5	TRBD1	ASSVGTERAYSNQPQH
12	TRBV7-9	TRBJ1-3	-	ASPLTDSGNTIY
11	TRBV7-2	TRBJ1-1	TRBD1	ASSLTGSTEAF
9	TRBV19	TRBJ1-2	-	ASTGAYGYT
9	TRBV27	TRBJ2-7	-	ASSLGAESH
14	TRBV6-5	TRBJ2-1	-	ASSYSRGYVSREQF
12	TRBV10-3	TRBJ2-1	-	AISPVGGQGEQF
8	TRBV25-1	TRBJ2-7	-	ASSADEQY
16	TRBV18	TRBJ1-1	-	ASSRINAAANYYTEAF
12	TRBV6-5	TRBJ1-2	TRBD1	ASSRDRVAYGYT
13	TRBV4-1	TRBJ2-7	TRBD2	ASSHPGTNPYEQY
12	TRBV5-1	TRBJ1-2	-	ASSEYLANYGYT
14	TRBV25-1	TRBJ2-2	TRBD2	ASSQLAGAYTGELF
12	TRBV15	TRBJ2-5	TRBD1	ATSGGQGQETQY
12	TRBV11-3	TRBJ2-7	-	ASSRGHNVYEQY
12	TRBV10-3	TRBJ2-7	-	AISEEENTYEQY
11	TRBV9	TRBJ1-2	-	ASSVGGYYGYT
11	TRBV6-1	TRBJ2-7	-	ASSEGHFYEQY
9	TRBV6-6	TRBJ1-4	-	ASSPVEKLF
15	TRBV19	TRBJ1-5	-	ARTGTEGEGSNQPQH
9	TRBV6-5	TRBJ1-2	-	ASRGKDGYT
10	TRBV2	TRBJ2-1	-	ASSVTSNEQF
16	TRBV4-2	TRBJ2-6	-	ASRREQGTFSGANVLT
12	TRBV19	TRBJ1-6	-	ASSITAAGSPLH
12	TRBV6-1	TRBJ2-2	TRBD1	ASRGTGATGELF
13	TRBV6-6	TRBJ2-3	TRBD1	ASTSTGGFTDTQY
12	TRBV6-5	TRBJ2-2	-	ASKGQEYTGELF
11	TRBV6-5	TRBJ2-4	TRBD1	ASSSDRENIQY
12	TRBV27	TRBJ2-7	-	ASSPTASVYEQY
10	TRBV5-4	TRBJ2-2	-	ASSSITGELF
12	TRBV9	TRBJ1-2	-	ASSVADGKGGYT
13	TRBV7-2	TRBJ2-2	-	ASSLALGGTGELF
10	TRBV19	TRBJ1-6	-	ASSISNSPLH
13	TRBV19	TRBJ1-2	TRBD1	ASSSVRQGAKGYT
12	TRBV5-1	TRBJ1-2	-	ASSQSYSRWGYT
13	TRBV14	TRBJ2-3	-	ASRGHRSSTDTQY
11	TRBV4-2	TRBJ1-3	-	ASSQYSGNTIY
13	TRBV14	TRBJ2-5	TRBD1	ASSQGTGYQETQY
13	TRBV7-2	TRBJ1-4	-	ASSRQFATNEKLF
16	TRBV9	TRBJ2-5	TRBD2	ASSVAPSGRAGQETQY
11	TRBV13	TRBJ1-1	-	ASSSQGFTEAF
12	TRBV5-4	TRBJ2-7	-	ASSYRRSSYEQY
12	TRBV11-1	TRBJ2-3	-	ASSLRQGTDTQY
12	TRBV7-3	TRBJ2-1	-	ASSFGRSYNEQF
11	TRBV2	TRBJ1-4	-	ASKGASAQKLF
11	TRBV27	TRBJ1-2	-	ASSSQGNYGYT
10	TRBV9	TRBJ1-1	-	ASSVDGREAF
13	TRBV6-5	TRBJ1-5	-	ASSYRRVSNQPQH
11	TRBV6-5	TRBJ2-2	TRBD1	ASSGWTGGELF
10	TRBV29-1	TRBJ2-7	-	SVGSGFDEQY
13	TRBV6-5	TRBJ1-3	-	ASIIREGSGNTIY
12	TRBV19	TRBJ1-2	TRBD1	ASTAGTGIVGYT
10	TRBV9	TRBJ2-3	-	ASSVVADTQY
16	TRBV5-1	TRBJ1-5	-	ASSSTGPTKISNQPQH
17	TRBV14	TRBJ2-7	-	ASSQDWRQGKYFRDEQY
14	TRBV7-9	TRBJ1-4	-	ASSAQGGSANEKLF
13	TRBV9	TRBJ2-1	TRBD2	ASSPRGGDYNEQF